The present entry profiles one T cell receptor (beta chain) with its context. Antigen specificity is unknown. This sample was taken from a study of T cells after yellow fever vaccination. Study overall: Fractions containing few cells were prepared with SMART-Seq v4 Ultra Low Input. Study observations and caveats: Contaminating bulk clonotypes could be abundant in FACS-sorted repertoires. Most primary-vaccination clones reappeared after the booster (approximately 95% CD4, approximately 88% CD8).

5'RACE template switching produced TCR cDNA carrying a universal primer site and UMIs. TCRdb re-analysed the 5' RACE reads in MiXCR, keeping a single row per CDR3 protein. The sample comprises roughly 300,000 distinct CDR3 sequences, 6.8% of which are singletons, and 15% to 20% rests with the top ten. V lost 0 bases to trimming and J lost 1 base, with 3 bases between them. This CDR3 has 13 residues. CDR1 and CDR2 (germline): SGHDT, YYEEEE. The sample here was PBMCs, taken roughly 45 days after the first yellow fever vaccination. V usage is TRBV5-6 and J usage is TRBJ2-3, with D hard to call. This receptor was taken from a man between 18 and 35 years old who received the YFV17D yellow fever vaccine. The CDR3, as DNA: TGTGCCAGCAGCTTGGTCCGCACAGATACGCAGTATTTT. The encoded protein is CASSLVRTDTQYF.